The 29 T cell receptor beta chains listed next were all sequenced from one sample in a study of blood T cell repertoires in COVID-19. The table came from immunoSEQ multiplex PCR; TCRdb's copy has only in-frame clones and leaves some out. The sample carries 150,000 to 200,000 clones, about 88% recorded once. Sequenced input: PBMCs or T cells enriched from blood (not recorded which). The receptors here all came from a human donor with acute COVID-19. The donor label of this sample is uncertain.

This rearrangement joins TRBV2 to TRBJ1-2; D not certain. This CDR3 region has 11 residues. CDR1 SNHLY and CDR2 FYNNEI come from the germline V gene. V was pared by 6 bases and J by 9 bases, with 11 bases between. Here the CDR3 reads CASRARFRYTF. In DNA, the CDR3 is TGTGCCAGCAGAGCGAGGTTTCGCTACACCTTC.

This chain uses TRBV19 with TRBJ1-4, with 7 bases lining up with TRBD1. The CDR3 is made up of 14 amino acids. Trimming removed 5 bases from V and 7 bases from J; junction bases left unmatched: 7. CDR1 and CDR2 (germline): LNHDA, SQIVND (reference sequence). The CDR3 nucleotides are TGTGCCAGTAGTCTCGGGACAGCCCCTGAAAAACTGTTTTTT. Protein product: CASSLGTAPEKLFF.

This clone has more than one count but fewer than ten. The chain joins TRBV21-1 to TRBJ1-6. TRBV21-1 is a recognized pseudogene. The CDR3 loop spans 16 amino acids. CDR3 sequence (DNA): TGTGCCAGCAGCAAGAAACGGGGGTTCCATAATTCACCCCTCCACTTT. Translating it yields CASSKKRGFHNSPLHF.

The chain uses TRBV5-1 and TRBJ1-2; unclear D gene. Trimming pared 0 bases from V and 6 bases from J, leaving 21 bases between. The CDR3 is 17 residues long. Looked up from germline, CDR1 is SGHRS and CDR2 is YFSETQ. CDR3 DNA: TGCGCCAGCAGCTTGGGGCCCTCCTGGGAGAGCCAGGATGGCTACACCTTC. The encoded protein is CASSLGPSWESQDGYTF.

V and J are TRBV19 and TRBJ1-4, with a tentative D call TRBD1 (6 bases). The CDR3 covers 13 residues. The germline CDR1 and CDR2 sequences are LNHDA and SQIVND (reference sequence). V lost 5 bases to trimming and J lost 8 bases, with 12 bases between them. CDR3 in amino acids: CASSSRGGEKLFF. The CDR3 nucleotides read TGTGCCAGTAGTTCCAGGGGTGGGGAAAAACTGTTTTTT. Variable domain in full (rest from reference TRBV19 and TRBJ1-4): DGGITQSPKYLFRKEGQNVTLSCEQNLNHDAMYWYRQDPGQGLRLIYYSQIVNDFQKGDIAEGYSVSREKKESFPLTVTSAQKNPTAFYLCASSSRGGEKLFFGSGTQLSVL.

This clone came up once. The rearrangement joins TRBV5-5 to TRBJ1-3; tentative D call: TRBD1 (6 bases). The CDR3 runs 14 residues. Trimming removed 3 bases from V and 5 bases from J, with 12 bases in between. CDR1 is SGHKS and CDR2 is YYEKEE in the germline V gene (reference sequence). This CDR3 is CASSSRGQRNTIYF. The CDR3 DNA reads TGTGCCAGCAGCTCCCGCGGACAGCGAAACACCATATATTTT.

This clone was detected a few times. V and J are TRBV5-1 and TRBJ1-6; D is unclear. Germline V gene sequence: CDR1 SGHRS, CDR2 YFSETQ. V shed 0 bases and J shed 10 bases, with 11 bases lying between them. CDR3 size: 14 residues. The CDR3 region has the DNA TGCGCCAGCAGCTTGGGCGGCATCGAGTCACCCCTCCACTTT. Amino acid sequence: CASSLGGIESPLHF.

CDR3 coding DNA: TGTGCCAGCAGCCCTTACAGGGGACCGGGTTCGAACACTGAAGCTTTCTTT. It yields the protein CASSPYRGPGSNTEAFF. V gene TRBV6-2 or TRBV6-3 combines with J gene TRBJ1-1, with 7 bases that match TRBD1. Germline V gene lookup returns CDR1 MNHEY and CDR2 SVGEGT. V was pared by 6 bases and J by 1 base, with 14 bases of the junction left unmatched. This CDR3 comprises 17 residues.

V is TRBV27 and J is TRBJ1-2, with 7 bases aligning to TRBD1. Germline assignment: CDR1 MNHEY and CDR2 SMNVEV (reference sequence). The V and J ends lost 6 bases and 4 bases, in that order; junction bases with no gene match: 8. The CDR3 runs to 14 residues. Here the CDR3 DNA reads TGTGCCAGCAGGCCTCATGGACAGGTCTATGGCTACACCTTC. Its protein product is CASRPHGQVYGYTF.

The J gene is TRBJ1-1, the V gene TRBV11-2; the D is unclear. V lost 1 base, J lost 1 base, and 7 bases lay in between. This CDR3 is built from 14 residues. Germline CDR1 is SGHAT and CDR2 is FQNNGV. CDR3 nucleotide sequence: TGTGCCAGCAGCTTAGTTACCGGGAACACTGAAGCTTTCTTT. As protein: CASSLVTGNTEAFF.

The chain has TRBV24-1 and TRBJ2-2; 14 bases align to TRBD2. V was clipped by 4 bases and J by 2 bases; unmatched bases: 5. The germline CDR1 and CDR2 sequences are KGHDR and SFDVKD. The CDR3 totals 18 residues. The CDR3 DNA sequence: TGTGCCACCAGTGACCGGGGACTAGCGGGGGTAAACACCGGGGAGCTGTTTTTT. Translation: CATSDRGLAGVNTGELFF.

This chain's CDR3 is CASSLAGGSTDTQYF. The CDR3 bases are TGTGCCAGCAGCCTAGCGGGGGGGAGCACAGATACGCAGTATTTT. V gene TRBV3-1 (or the pseudogene TRBV3-2) combines with J gene TRBJ2-3; 11 nucleotides agree with TRBD2. In germline, CDR1 is LGHDT, CDR2 YNNKEL (reference sequence). This CDR3 region has 15 residues. With 4 bases clipped from V and 0 bases from J, the junction kept 0 bases outside the gene matches.

J is TRBJ1-4 and V is TRBV5-6; TRBD1 aligns across 8 bases. This CDR3 has 14 amino acids. V was pared by 6 bases and J by 6 bases, with 7 bases of the junction left unmatched. Germline loops: CDR1 SGHDT, CDR2 YYEEEE. For the CDR3, the DNA is TGTGCCAGCACCACGACAGGGGTAGATGAAAAACTGTTTTTT. Translation: CASTTTGVDEKLFF.

The rearrangement uses TRBV6-5 and TRBJ1-2; 9 nucleotides match TRBD1. V shed 0 bases and J 7 bases; nucleotides not matched to a gene: 3. The CDR3 is made up of 14 amino acids. Germline-derived CDR1 and CDR2 are MNHEY and SVGAGI. DNA of the CDR3: TGTGCCAGCAGTTACTCAAACAGGGGGCTTGGCTACACCTTC. Protein product: CASSYSNRGLGYTF.

V is TRBV4-1 and J is TRBJ2-5; 8 nucleotides align to TRBD2. Trimming cost V 0 bases and J 1 base; bases outside gene matches: 7. Per germline, CDR1 MGHRA and CDR2 YSYEKL. This CDR3 contains 17 residues. The CDR3 nucleotides read TGCGCCAGCAGCCAAGATCGGGGGGGCAGAAGCCAAGAGACCCAGTACTTC. It encodes CASSQDRGGRSQETQYF.

The V and J genes are TRBV7-3 and TRBJ2-3; 13 bases map to TRBD2. This CDR3 comprises 16 residues. V lost 5 bases, J lost 1 base, and 3 bases stayed unmatched. Germline CDR1 SGHTA, CDR2 FQGTGA. This CDR3 is CASSTGLAGGTDTQYF. CDR3 coding DNA: TGTGCCAGCAGCACCGGACTAGCGGGGGGCACAGATACGCAGTATTTT.

The chain recombines TRBV6-5 with TRBJ1-4; TRBD1 might be the D (5 bases). Germline V lookup: CDR1 MNHEY, CDR2 SVGAGI. This CDR3 comprises 15 residues. The V end lost 4 bases, the J end lost 0 bases, and 9 bases lay between the germline ends. The CDR3 DNA sequence: TGTGCCAGCAGTTCTCAGGGTGCAACTAATGAAAAACTGTTTTTT. It translates to CASSSQGATNEKLFF.

The chain joins TRBV19 to TRBJ1-2; 7 bases line up with TRBD1. Per germline, CDR1 LNHDA and CDR2 SQIVND (reference sequence). Losses at the gene ends were 6 bases for V and 7 bases for J; bases not matched to a gene: 8. The CDR3 is 13 amino acids. Here the CDR3 reads CASRRGTAGGYTF. The DNA for the CDR3 is TGTGCCAGTAGGCGAGGGACAGCAGGTGGCTACACCTTC.

V gene TRBV30 combines with J gene TRBJ1-2, with D unclear. Trimming pared 2 bases from V and 8 bases from J, leaving 24 bases between. The germline V gene encodes CDR1 GTSNPN and CDR2 SVGIG (reference sequence). The CDR3 runs 16 residues. CDR3 in DNA: TGTGCCTGGAGTCCTTTTTTTGGGTTCGGGTACCCAGGCTACACCTTC. This translates into CAWSPFFGFGYPGYTF.

The chain is built from TRBV4-1 and TRBJ2-1, with D perhaps TRBD2 (5 bases). The CDR3 loop spans 16 amino acids. Germline V lookup: CDR1 MGHRA, CDR2 YSYEKL. V was cut by 3 bases and J by 0 bases, with 12 bases left in between. The CDR3 nucleotides read TGCGCCAGCAGCCACCCACAGCGGAGCTCCTACAATGAGCAGTTCTTC. As protein: CASSHPQRSSYNEQFF.

This sequence joins TRBV9 and TRBJ1-1; D is possibly TRBD1 (6 bases). Between the trimmed V and J ends, which lost 0 bases and 0 bases, there was a span of 12 bases. This CDR3 region has 16 residues. The germline V gene has CDR1 SGDLS and CDR2 YYNGEE. CDR3 sequence: CASSVEGGLLNTEAFF. Here the CDR3 DNA reads TGTGCCAGCAGCGTAGAGGGGGGGTTACTGAACACTGAAGCTTTCTTT.

Here the CDR3 reads CAIASQEPNTEAFF. CDR3 coding DNA: TGTGCCATCGCATCGCAGGAACCGAACACTGAAGCTTTCTTT. This chain uses TRBV10-3 with TRBJ1-1; D ambiguous. Trimming removed 8 bases at V and 1 base at J, with 14 bases between. The CDR3 totals 14 residues. CDR1 and CDR2 from the germline V gene are ENHRY and SYGVKD.

The chain links TRBV5-1 to TRBJ1-2; 10 bases map to TRBD1. CDR1 SGHRS and CDR2 YFSETQ come from the germline V gene. J gave up 3 bases and V 4 bases, and 9 bases lay outside the gene matches. The CDR3 is 16 residues long. The CDR3 loop reads CASSPGQGTTDYGYTF. CDR3 sequence (DNA): TGCGCCAGCAGCCCGGGACAGGGGACGACGGACTATGGCTACACCTTC.

This chain connects TRBV6-5 to TRBJ1-2, with 8 bases that match TRBD1. The length of the CDR3 is 15 residues. V shed 5 bases, J shed 4 bases, and the junction held 9 bases outside the gene matches. Germline V gene data show CDR1 as MNHEY and CDR2 as SVGAGI. The CDR3 is CASSTDGQGGYGYTF. CDR3 nucleotide sequence: TGTGCCAGCAGTACCGACGGACAGGGCGGCTATGGCTACACCTTC.

The genes are TRBV13 and TRBJ2-1, with 8 bases fitting TRBD1. Trimming cost V 1 base and J 7 bases; bases outside gene matches: 6. Germline V CDR1 and CDR2: PRHDT, FYEKMQ (reference sequence). CDR3 length: 15 residues. CDR3 amino acids: CASSLVRGRENEQFF. The DNA for the CDR3 is TGTGCCAGCAGCTTAGTCAGGGGGCGAGAGAATGAGCAGTTCTTC. Full variable domain (remainder filled in from reference TRBV13 and TRBJ2-1): AAGVIQSPRHLIKEKRETATLKCYPIPRHDTVYWYQQGPGQDPQFLISFYEKMQSDKGSIPDRFSAQQFSDYHSELNMSSLELGDSALYFCASSLVRGRENEQFFGPGTRLTVL.

The chain employs TRBV18 and TRBJ2-1; a weak D match, TRBD2 (6 bases). CDR3 size: 14 residues. V was clipped by 3 bases and J by 6 bases, with 12 bases between them. Germline V gene data show CDR1 as KGHSH and CDR2 as LQKENI. The CDR3 nucleotides read TGTGCCAGCTCACCCGAAAGGGACTCCAATGAGCAGTTCTTC. Amino acids: CASSPERDSNEQFF.

The chain uses TRBV10-3 and TRBJ1-5, with D possibly TRBD1 on 6 matching bases. Germline CDR1 ENHRY, CDR2 SYGVKD. The CDR3 is made up of 13 amino acids. V was clipped by 10 bases and J by 7 bases, with 17 bases between them. DNA for the CDR3: TGTGCCACAAAAGGGGGGGGCGACCAGCCCCAGCATTTT. Residues: CATKGGGDQPQHF.

V is TRBV6-5 and J is TRBJ1-1; D is undetermined. Germline lookup yields CDR1 MNHEY and CDR2 SVGAGI. Between the trimmed V and J ends, which lost 6 bases and 8 bases, there was a span of 10 bases. The CDR3 has 11 amino acids. The CDR3 protein is CASSQAREAFF. The CDR3 nucleotides read TGTGCCAGCAGCCAAGCGAGGGAAGCTTTCTTT.

This chain connects TRBV9 to TRBJ1-1; D gene ambiguous. Per the germline V gene, CDR1 is SGDLS and CDR2 is YYNGEE. V was pared by 4 bases and J by 1 base, with 11 bases between. This CDR3 has 14 amino acids. The DNA of the CDR3 is TGTGCCAGCAGCCCCCGGGGAGGGAACACTGAAGCTTTCTTT. Residues: CASSPRGGNTEAFF.